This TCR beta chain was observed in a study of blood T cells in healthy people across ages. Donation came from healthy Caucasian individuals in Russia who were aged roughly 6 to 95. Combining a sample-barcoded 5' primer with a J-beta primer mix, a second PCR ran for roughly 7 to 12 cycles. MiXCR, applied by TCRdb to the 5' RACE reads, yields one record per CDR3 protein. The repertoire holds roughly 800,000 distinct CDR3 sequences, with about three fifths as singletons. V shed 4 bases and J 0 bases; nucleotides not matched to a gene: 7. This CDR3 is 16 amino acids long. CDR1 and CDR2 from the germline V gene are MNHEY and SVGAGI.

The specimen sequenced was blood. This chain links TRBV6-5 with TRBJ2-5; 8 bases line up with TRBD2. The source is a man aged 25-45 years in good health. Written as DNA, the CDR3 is TGTGCCAGCAGTTTCGGACTAGCAGAAAACCAAGAGACCCAGTACTTC. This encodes CASSFGLAENQETQYF.